This TCR beta chain derives from a study of identical twins. Whole-study results and caveats: Out-of-frame alpha sequences shared by twins were enriched for low generation probability.

As regards this clonotype: Its antigen is undetermined.

Carrying unique molecular identifiers, the cDNA also gained a universal primer site through template switching. TCRdb recomputed calls from the 5' RACE reads with MiXCR, one row per CDR3 protein. This sample yields some 570,000 distinct CDR3 sequences, of which 20% to 25% are seen a single time; approximately 0.49% belongs to the top ten. The ends lost 4 bases at V and 6 bases at J; junction bases unmatched: 7. This CDR3 region has 15 residues. Germline V lookup: CDR1 MNHEY, CDR2 SMNVEV (reference sequence). These data also formed part of another study, on yellow fever vaccine responses in identical twins.

Sequenced: CD4+ T cells sorted from blood. This clonotype was sampled from a woman aged 18-29 years in good health. The chain combines TRBV27 with TRBJ1-4; 8 positions match TRBD1. CDR3 nucleotides: TGTGCCAGCAGTTCCCAGGGGGCTGGGGATGAAAAACTGTTTTTT. Protein sequence: CASSSQGAGDEKLFF.